This T cell receptor beta chain came from a study of OX40 agonist ivuxolimab in advanced cancers. General study findings and limits: CD4+ and CD8+ T cells in blood underwent clonal expansion by week 6 at 0.1 to 3.0 mg/kg.

The CDR3 has 13 residues. With 7 bases clipped from V and 4 bases from J, the junction kept 5 bases outside the gene matches. In germline, CDR1 is SQVTM, CDR2 ANQGSEA. This clone was found a few times. What it recognizes is unknown. Produced via immunoSEQ multiplex PCR; TCRdb's table is partial and in-frame only. The sample has roughly 76,000 clones, roughly 91% seen once; the top ten hold 2.3%. The source was CD4+ or CD8+ T cells sorted from blood, collected in a trial of the OX40 agonist ivuxolimab. This sequence joins TRBV29-1 and TRBJ1-2, with 11 bases lining up with TRBD1. The receptor was derived from an adult with an advanced solid tumor such as melanoma, head and neck, liver or kidney cancer. CDR3 loop: CSGAGTGGYGYTF. CDR3 in DNA: TGCAGCGGAGCCGGGACAGGGGGCTATGGCTACACCTTC.